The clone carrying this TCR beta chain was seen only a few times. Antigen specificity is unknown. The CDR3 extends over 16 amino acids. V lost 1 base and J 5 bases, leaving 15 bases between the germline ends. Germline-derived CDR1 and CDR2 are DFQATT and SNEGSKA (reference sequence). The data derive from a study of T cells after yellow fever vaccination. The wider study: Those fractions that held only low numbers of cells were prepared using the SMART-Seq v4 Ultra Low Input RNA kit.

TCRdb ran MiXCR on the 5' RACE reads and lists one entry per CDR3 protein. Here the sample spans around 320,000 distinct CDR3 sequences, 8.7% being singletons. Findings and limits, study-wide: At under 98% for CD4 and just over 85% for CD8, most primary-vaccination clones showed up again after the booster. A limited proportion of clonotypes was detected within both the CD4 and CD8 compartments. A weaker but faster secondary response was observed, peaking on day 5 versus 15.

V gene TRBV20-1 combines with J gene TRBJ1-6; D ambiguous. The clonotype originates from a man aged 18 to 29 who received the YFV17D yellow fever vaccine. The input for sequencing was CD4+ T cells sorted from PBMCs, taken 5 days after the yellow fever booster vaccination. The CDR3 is CSARVRVGSDNSPLHF. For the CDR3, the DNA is TGCAGTGCTAGAGTACGCGTGGGGTCCGATAATTCACCCCTCCACTTT.